Presented here are 12 T cell receptor beta chains from one specimen sequenced in a study of OX40 agonist ivuxolimab in advanced cancers. Using immunoSEQ multiplex PCR, the repertoire was profiled, and TCRdb retains in-frame clones only, with some absent. This sample has tens of thousands of clones, with about 88% found just once. The sequenced sample was CD4+ or CD8+ T cells sorted from blood, obtained in a trial of the OX40 agonist ivuxolimab. Receptors originate from an adult with an advanced solid tumor such as melanoma, head and neck, liver or kidney cancer.

The CDR3 nucleotides read TGTGCCAGCGCCTGGACAGGGGGCTCTGGAAACACCATATATTTT. Residues: CASAWTGGSGNTIYF. The J gene is TRBJ1-3, the V gene TRBV18; 10 nucleotides match TRBD1. The ends lost 8 bases at V and 0 bases at J; junction bases unmatched: 4. This CDR3 is 15 amino acids long. The germline V gene has CDR1 KGHSH and CDR2 LQKENI.

The V call is TRBV5-1, the J call TRBJ1-2, with TRBD1 matching 8 bases. Germline trimming cut 4 bases from V and 3 bases from J; bases unmatched to any gene: 5. The CDR3 contains 14 residues. Per the germline V gene, CDR1 is SGHRS and CDR2 is YFSETQ. CDR3 sequence (DNA): TGCGCCAGCAGCCCCCAGGGGGCGGACTATGGCTACACCTTC. Encoded protein: CASSPQGADYGYTF.

This clone has a single count. The genes are TRBV5-4 and TRBJ2-2; 9 nucleotides match TRBD2. CDR3 length equals 17 residues. Germline trimming cut 0 bases from V and 6 bases from J; bases unmatched to any gene: 9. Looked up from germline, CDR1 is SGHNT and CDR2 is YYREEE (reference sequence). CDR3 coding DNA: TGTGCCAGCAGCTTGGCCGGGGGCGGGGGGGCACCCGGGGAGCTGTTTTTT. Translating gives CASSLAGGGGAPGELFF.

The V call is TRBV15, the J call TRBJ1-5, with no clear D. Germline-derived CDR1 and CDR2 are LNHNV and YYDKDF (reference sequence). V gave up 1 base and J gave up 7 bases, with 17 bases separating them. The CDR3 totals 16 residues. CDR3 in amino acids: CATSRVPPETTQPQHF. In DNA, the CDR3 is TGTGCCACCAGCAGAGTACCCCCAGAAACGACACAGCCCCAGCATTTT.

The chain combines TRBV21-1 with TRBJ2-7; TRBD1 is the table's D call and was not checked against the DNA. TRBV21-1 is a pseudogene segment. This CDR3 has 16 residues. CDR3 in amino acids: CASSKGARTVTYEQYF. The CDR3 nucleotides are TGTGCCAGCAGCAAAGGGGCCAGGACAGTAACCTACGAGCAGTACTTC.

The J gene is TRBJ2-3, the V gene TRBV9, with unresolved D. The germline V gene has CDR1 SGDLS and CDR2 YYNGEE. V gave up 2 bases and J gave up 1 base, with 14 bases separating them. CDR3 length: 16 amino acids. CDR3 in DNA: TGTGCCAGCAGCGTTGCACTTAGTTCTGGCACAGATACGCAGTATTTT. Translating gives CASSVALSSGTDTQYF. Combining the CDR3 with reference TRBV9 and TRBJ2-3 gives the whole variable domain DSGVTQTPKHLITATGQRVTLRCSPRSGDLSVYWYQQSLDQGLQFLIQYYNGEERAKGNILERFSAQQFPDLHSELNLSSLELGDSALYFCASSVALSSGTDTQYFGPGTRLTVL.

The chain employs TRBV2 and TRBJ1-5; no firm D call. V gave up 3 bases and J gave up 7 bases, with 13 bases separating them. Germline-derived CDR1 and CDR2 are SNHLY and FYNNEI. This CDR3 has 14 amino acids. CDR3 sequence reads: CASSELVGNQPQHF. The DNA for the CDR3 is TGTGCCAGCAGTGAGTTGGTTGGAAACCAGCCCCAGCATTTT.

This chain connects TRBV10-3 to TRBJ2-3; 7 bases are shared with TRBD1. CDR3 size: 17 residues. With 5 bases clipped from V and 0 bases from J, the junction kept 11 bases outside the gene matches. Germline CDR1 ENHRY, CDR2 SYGVKD. The CDR3 nucleotides are TGTGCCATCAGTCCACCTGCGGCCAGGGGGAGCACAGATACGCAGTATTTT. Its translation: CAISPPAARGSTDTQYF.

The chain links TRBV2 to TRBJ1-1, with 8 bases aligning to TRBD1. J gave up 5 bases and V 2 bases, and 10 bases lay outside the gene matches. Germline V gene sequence: CDR1 SNHLY, CDR2 FYNNEI. This CDR3 has 16 amino acids. CDR3 amino acids: CASSELAGTGTTEAFF. Written as DNA, the CDR3 is TGTGCCAGCAGTGAATTAGCCGGGACAGGTACTACTGAAGCTTTCTTT.

This clone has a single count. V and J are TRBV5-5 and TRBJ1-1, with 9 bases identical to TRBD1. Trimming removed 6 bases from V and 5 bases from J; junction bases left unmatched: 8. This CDR3 has 14 amino acids. CDR1 and CDR2 from the germline V gene are SGHKS and YYEKEE (reference sequence). DNA for the CDR3: TGTGCCAGCAAACGGGGACAGGGAATGACTGAAGCTTTCTTT. Its translation: CASKRGQGMTEAFF.

The chain recombines TRBV18 with TRBJ2-7; 8 bases are shared with TRBD2. This CDR3 comprises 15 residues. Losses at the gene ends were 3 bases for V and 2 bases for J; bases not matched to a gene: 6. Germline values: CDR1 KGHSH, CDR2 LQKENI. The DNA for the CDR3 is TGTGCCAGCTCACCGCCCACTAGCGGAGCCTACGAGCAGTACTTC. This sequence encodes CASSPPTSGAYEQYF.

The gene calls are TRBV5-4 and TRBJ1-2; D may be TRBD1 (5 bases). The CDR3 consists of 15 residues. Trimming shortened V by 2 bases and J by 5 bases, and 16 bases separated the two germline ends. CDR1 and CDR2 (germline): SGHNT, YYREEE (reference sequence). The CDR3 region has the DNA TGTGCCAGCAGCTTAAGGCAAGGACAAGGGTATGGCTACACCTTC. This translates into CASSLRQGQGYGYTF.